This TCR beta chain is from a study of CD8 T cells in ankylosing spondylitis. TCRdb called the 5' RACE reads again in MiXCR, with one record for every CDR3 protein. The table records some 340,000 distinct CDR3 sequences, roughly 15% of them present only once. This clonotype was counted only a few times. Its antigen remains unidentified. At one boundary the junction diverges from the germline segment, which might be a read error. Study findings and constraints: Ankylosing spondylitis blood appeared to be characterized by a TCR beta motif of about 8 highly homologous variants.

The receptor's source is a male donor with ankylosing spondylitis or in good health (not recorded which). Sequencing was done on a sample of blood, either unsorted or a sorted T cell fraction (not recorded which).

CDR3 residues: CASRLEGSNIQYF. As DNA, the CDR3 is TGCGCCAGCAGGTTGGAGGGCTCAAACATTCAGTACTTC. The V gene is TRBV5-1, the J gene TRBJ2-4, with D possibly TRBD2 on 6 matching bases. From germline, CDR1 is SGHRS and CDR2 YFSETQ. CDR3 length equals 13 residues.